The rows below give T cell receptor beta chains drawn from one sample of a study of neoadjuvant anti-PD-1 for oral cavity cancer. Profiled with immunoSEQ multiplex PCR; TCRdb holds only in-frame clones, not every one. Of around 67,000 clones in the sample, about 86% are singletons; the top ten hold around 2.7%. The sequences come from PBMCs, collected after nivolumab (anti-PD-1) treatment. These receptors originate from a person between 35 and 79 years old with oral cavity squamous cell carcinoma. CDR3s leave out the opening cysteine and the closing phenylalanine or tryptophan.

13	TRBV5-4	TRBJ2-1	ASSQAGVSYNEQF
11	TRBV6-1	TRBJ2-3	ASGPLGTDTQY
11	TRBV6-6	TRBJ1-1	ASILGTYTEAF
10	TRBV13	TRBJ1-1	ASRYLTERAF
15	TRBV6-4	TRBJ2-3	ASSPLVIVGPGDTQY
12	TRBV30	TRBJ1-3	AWSRLGGADTIY
10	TRBV30	TRBJ2-1	AWSVHRPREF
11	TRBV2	TRBJ2-3	ASSGAYTDTQY
12	TRBV7-3	TRBJ1-1	ASSSDRGITEAF
10	TRBV6-1	TRBJ2-6	ASSEGANVLT
12	TRBV10-3	TRBJ1-5	AISEMANYQPQH
13	TRBV6-5	TRBJ2-5	ASSYGGGPSETQY
12	TRBV5-1	TRBJ1-1	ASSWVHRYTEAF
10	TRBV29-1	TRBJ1-1	SVAGDGAEAF
13	TRBV27	TRBJ1-1	ASSYSTLLNTEAF
10	TRBV27	TRBJ2-3	ASSPQGGTQY
11	TRBV27	TRBJ1-1	ASSLNLNTEAF
13	TRBV28	TRBJ2-7	ASRTGGTGGYEQY
12	TRBV29-1	TRBJ1-3	SVDSVPSGNTIY
10	TRBV30	TRBJ1-2	AWSSGAEGYT
10	TRBV28	TRBJ2-1	ASFVPGNEQF
13	TRBV7-9	TRBJ2-1	ASSPRGLSYNEQF
11	TRBV19	TRBJ1-2	ATNDGFNYGYT
12	TRBV9	TRBJ2-2	ASSPGQGTGELF
14	TRBV6-1	TRBJ2-3	ASSDKQGEGSDTQY
10	TRBV30	TRBJ2-6	AWSAGANVLT
15	TRBV27	TRBJ2-1	ASTVGGTISSYNEQF
14	TRBV2	TRBJ2-2	ASSVRAGAFTGELF
12	TRBV7-6	TRBJ2-2	ASSLETHTGELF
12	TRBV5-1	TRBJ1-2	ASSYGTGNYGYT
12	TRBV5-1	TRBJ1-3	ASSLSGAGDTIY
14	TRBV7-8	TRBJ1-2	ASSLDSWTGWSGYT
14	TRBV5-1	TRBJ2-2	ASSLRTSSVIGELF
15	TRBV11-2	TRBJ2-3	ASSLDPPTVSTDTQY
17	TRBV11-2	TRBJ1-1	ASSLSLGRNSEHPSRAF
18	TRBV13	TRBJ2-3	ASSLKTWVAGVRATDTQY
14	TRBV7-3	TRBJ2-1	ASSLAGLRSYNEQF
12	TRBV10-3	TRBJ2-1	AMSDRESFNEQF
11	TRBV2	TRBJ2-1	ASNEGDYNEQF